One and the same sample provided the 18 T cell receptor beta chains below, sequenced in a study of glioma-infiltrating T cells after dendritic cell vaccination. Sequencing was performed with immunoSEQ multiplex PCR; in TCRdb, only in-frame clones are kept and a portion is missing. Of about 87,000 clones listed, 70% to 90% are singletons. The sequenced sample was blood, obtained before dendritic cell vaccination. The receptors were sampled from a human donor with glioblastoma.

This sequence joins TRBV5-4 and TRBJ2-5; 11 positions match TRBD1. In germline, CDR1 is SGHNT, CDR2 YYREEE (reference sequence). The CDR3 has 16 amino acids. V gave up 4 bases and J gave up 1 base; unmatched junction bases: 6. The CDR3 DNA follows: TGTGCCAGCAGCATAACCGGGACAGGGGGCCAAGAGACCCAGTACTTC. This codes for CASSITGTGGQETQYF.

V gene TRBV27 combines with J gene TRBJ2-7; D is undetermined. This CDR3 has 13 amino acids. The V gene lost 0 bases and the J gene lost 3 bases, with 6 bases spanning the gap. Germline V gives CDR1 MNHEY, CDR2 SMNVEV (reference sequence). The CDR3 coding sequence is TGTGCCAGCAGTTTATCGGCCGACTACGAGCAGTACTTC. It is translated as CASSLSADYEQYF.

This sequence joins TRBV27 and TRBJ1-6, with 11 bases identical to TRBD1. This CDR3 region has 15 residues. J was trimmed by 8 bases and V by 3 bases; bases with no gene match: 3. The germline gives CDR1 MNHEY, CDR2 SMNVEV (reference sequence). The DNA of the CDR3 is TGTGCCAGCAGTTTCAGGGACAGGGGGTATTCACCCCTCCACTTT. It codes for CASSFRDRGYSPLHF.

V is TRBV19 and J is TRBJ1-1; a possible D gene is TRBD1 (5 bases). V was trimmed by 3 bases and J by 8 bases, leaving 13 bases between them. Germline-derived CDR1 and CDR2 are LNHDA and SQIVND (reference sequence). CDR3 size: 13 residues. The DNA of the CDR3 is TGTGCCAGTAGTATTGGCGGGGCTAGGGAAGCTTTCTTT. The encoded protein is CASSIGGAREAFF.

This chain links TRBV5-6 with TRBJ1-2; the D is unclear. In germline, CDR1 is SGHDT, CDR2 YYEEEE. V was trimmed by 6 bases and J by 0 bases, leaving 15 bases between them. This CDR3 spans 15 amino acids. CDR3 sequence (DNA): TGTGCCAGCAAAGGTGGAGGGAATACTAACTATGGCTACACCTTC. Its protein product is CASKGGGNTNYGYTF.

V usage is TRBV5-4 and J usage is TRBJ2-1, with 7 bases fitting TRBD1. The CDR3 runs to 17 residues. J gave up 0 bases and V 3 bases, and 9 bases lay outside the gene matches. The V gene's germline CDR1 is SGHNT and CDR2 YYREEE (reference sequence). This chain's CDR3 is CASSSRDSANSYNEQFF. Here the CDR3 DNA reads TGTGCCAGCAGCTCCCGGGACAGTGCCAACTCCTACAATGAGCAGTTCTTC.

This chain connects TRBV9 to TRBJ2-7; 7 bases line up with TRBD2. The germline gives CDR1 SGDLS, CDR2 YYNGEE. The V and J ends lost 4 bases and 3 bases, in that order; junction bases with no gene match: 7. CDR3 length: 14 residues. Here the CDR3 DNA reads TGTGCCAGCAGCCCTAGCGGAACCTTCTACGAGCAGTACTTC. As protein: CASSPSGTFYEQYF. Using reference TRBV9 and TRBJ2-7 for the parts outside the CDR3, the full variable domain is DSGVTQTPKHLITATGQRVTLRCSPRSGDLSVYWYQQSLDQGLQFLIQYYNGEERAKGNILERFSAQQFPDLHSELNLSSLELGDSALYFCASSPSGTFYEQYFGPGTRLTVT.

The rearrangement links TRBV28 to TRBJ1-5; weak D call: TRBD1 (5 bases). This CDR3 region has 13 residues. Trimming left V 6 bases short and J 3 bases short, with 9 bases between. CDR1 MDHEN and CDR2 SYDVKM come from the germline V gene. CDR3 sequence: CASRRQINQPQHF. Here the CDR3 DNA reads TGTGCCAGCAGACGACAGATCAATCAGCCCCAGCATTTT.

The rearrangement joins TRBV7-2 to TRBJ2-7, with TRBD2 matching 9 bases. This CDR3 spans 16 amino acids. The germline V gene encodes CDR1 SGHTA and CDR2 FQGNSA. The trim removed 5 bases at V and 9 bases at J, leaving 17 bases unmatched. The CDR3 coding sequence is TGTGCCAGCAGCCCGGGGCCCAGGCGGGGGGGCTTAGGGCAGTACTTC. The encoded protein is CASSPGPRRGGLGQYF.

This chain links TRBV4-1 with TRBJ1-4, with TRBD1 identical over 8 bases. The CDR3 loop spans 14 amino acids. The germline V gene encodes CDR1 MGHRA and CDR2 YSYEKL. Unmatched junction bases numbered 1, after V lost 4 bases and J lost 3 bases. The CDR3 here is CASSPGQANEKLFF. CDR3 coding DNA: TGCGCCAGCAGCCCGGGACAGGCTAATGAAAAACTGTTTTTT.

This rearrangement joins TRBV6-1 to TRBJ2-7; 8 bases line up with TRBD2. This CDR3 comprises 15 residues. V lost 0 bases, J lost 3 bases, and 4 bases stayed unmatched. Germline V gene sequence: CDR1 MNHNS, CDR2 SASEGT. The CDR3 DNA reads TGTGCCAGCAGTGAAGCACTAGCGGTCTACTACGAGCAGTACTTC. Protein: CASSEALAVYYEQYF.

The CDR3 nucleotides read TGTGCCAGTACTCCCGGGACAGGGCTGGGGACTGAAGCTTTCTTT. Protein sequence: CASTPGTGLGTEAFF. The chain recombines TRBV19 with TRBJ1-1; the match to TRBD1 covers 9 bases. This CDR3 has 15 amino acids. Trimming at V came to 7 bases and at J to 5 bases, leaving 11 bases not matched to a gene. Germline V gene data show CDR1 as LNHDA and CDR2 as SQIVND (reference sequence).

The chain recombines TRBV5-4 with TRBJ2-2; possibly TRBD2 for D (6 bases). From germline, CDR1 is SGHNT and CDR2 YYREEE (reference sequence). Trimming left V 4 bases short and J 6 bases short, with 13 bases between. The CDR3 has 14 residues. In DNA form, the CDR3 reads TGTGCCAGCAGCGGGGGAGGAGGCCCCGGGGAGCTGTTTTTT. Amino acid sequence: CASSGGGGPGELFF.

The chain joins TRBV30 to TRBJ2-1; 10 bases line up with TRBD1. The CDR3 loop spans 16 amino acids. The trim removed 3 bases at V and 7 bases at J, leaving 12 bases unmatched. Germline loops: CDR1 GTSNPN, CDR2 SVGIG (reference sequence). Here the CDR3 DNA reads TGTGCCTGGAGCATCCCCGGGACAGGGGTGCGAAATGAGCAGTTCTTC. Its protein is CAWSIPGTGVRNEQFF. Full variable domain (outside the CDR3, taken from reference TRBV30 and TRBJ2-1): SQTIHQWPATLVQPVGSPLSLECTVEGTSNPNLYWYRQAAGRGLQLLFYSVGIGQISSEVPQNLSASRPQDRQFILSSKKLLLSDSGFYLCAWSIPGTGVRNEQFFGPGTRLTVL.

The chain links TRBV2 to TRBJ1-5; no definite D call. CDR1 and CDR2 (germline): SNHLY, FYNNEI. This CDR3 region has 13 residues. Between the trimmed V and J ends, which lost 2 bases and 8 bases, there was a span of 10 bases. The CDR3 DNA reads TGTGCCAGCAGTGAACCGGAGCATGAGCCCCAGCATTTT. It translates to CASSEPEHEPQHF.

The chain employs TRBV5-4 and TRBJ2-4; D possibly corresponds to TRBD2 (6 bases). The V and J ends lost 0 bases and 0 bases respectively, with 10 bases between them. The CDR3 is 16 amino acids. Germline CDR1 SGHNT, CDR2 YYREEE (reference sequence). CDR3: CASSLAGSLAKNIQYF. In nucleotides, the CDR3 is TGTGCCAGCAGCTTGGCCGGGAGCCTAGCCAAAAACATTCAGTACTTC.

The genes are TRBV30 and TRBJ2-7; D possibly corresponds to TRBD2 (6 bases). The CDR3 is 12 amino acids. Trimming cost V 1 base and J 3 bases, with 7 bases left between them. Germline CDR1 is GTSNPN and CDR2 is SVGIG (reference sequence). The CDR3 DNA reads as TGTGCCTGGAGTGCGGGGGTCTACGAGCAGTACTTC. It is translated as CAWSAGVYEQYF.

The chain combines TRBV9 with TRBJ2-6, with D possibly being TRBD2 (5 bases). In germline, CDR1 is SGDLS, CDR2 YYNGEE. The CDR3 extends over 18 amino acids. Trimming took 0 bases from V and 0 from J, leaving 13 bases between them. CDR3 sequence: CASSVGAGPGSGANVLTF. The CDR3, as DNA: TGTGCCAGCAGCGTAGGTGCGGGCCCAGGCTCTGGGGCCAACGTCCTGACTTTC.